The 8 T cell receptor beta chains presented below share a single source sample, sequenced in a study of control samples from healthy donors and cancer patients. Assay used: immunoSEQ multiplex PCR; TCRdb lists only in-frame clones, some missing. Among over 10,000 clones listed, 85% to 95% were seen once. The sample comprised PBMCs. These TCRs come from an older man with lung cancer.

The chain is built from TRBV7-2 and TRBJ2-3, with 14 bases fitting TRBD2. The ends lost 5 bases at V and 3 bases at J; junction bases unmatched: 10. The CDR3 is 18 residues long. Looked up from germline, CDR1 is SGHTA and CDR2 is FQGNSA. The CDR3 region is CASSQRTSGGRWTDTQYF. DNA for the CDR3: TGTGCCAGCAGCCAACGGACTAGCGGGGGGCGGTGGACAGATACGCAGTATTTT.

The chain employs TRBV27 and TRBJ2-5; no firm D call. The germline CDR1 and CDR2 sequences are MNHEY and SMNVEV (reference sequence). V was pared by 2 bases and J by 4 bases, with 14 bases between. CDR3 length equals 15 residues. CDR3 nucleotide sequence: TGTGCCAGCAGTTTAGGAAACAGCCACCCAGAGACCCAGTACTTC. Its protein product is CASSLGNSHPETQYF.

This sequence joins TRBV7-2 and TRBJ2-5; the match to TRBD2 covers 9 bases. J was trimmed by 2 bases and V by 4 bases; bases with no gene match: 17. This CDR3 comprises 19 residues. From germline, CDR1 is SGHTA and CDR2 FQGNSA. CDR3 bases: TGTGCCAGCAGCTACGGGTTGAGCCTAGCGGGGAGGGAGCAAGAGACCCAGTACTTC. This translates into CASSYGLSLAGREQETQYF.

A few counts support this clone. This chain links TRBV7-3 with TRBJ2-2; 10 bases map to TRBD2. Trimming took 5 bases from V and 4 from J; bases not matched to a gene: 7. Germline assignment: CDR1 SGHTA and CDR2 FQGTGA. CDR3 length: 16 residues. The CDR3 DNA sequence: TGTGCCAGCAGCCGTTTGGGGACTAGCGCCACCGGGGAGCTGTTTTTT. Amino acid sequence: CASSRLGTSATGELFF.

The rearrangement links TRBV19 to TRBJ1-5, with D possibly matching TRBD1 (5 bases). This CDR3 has 16 amino acids. V lost 3 bases and J 2 bases, leaving 14 bases between the germline ends. The germline gives CDR1 LNHDA, CDR2 SQIVND (reference sequence). CDR3: CASSIMEGRGNQPQHF. The CDR3 DNA follows: TGTGCCAGTAGTATTATGGAGGGACGAGGCAATCAGCCCCAGCATTTT.

V is TRBV18 and J is TRBJ2-7; 7 positions agree with TRBD2. The CDR3 is 15 amino acids. Germline V gene lookup returns CDR1 KGHSH and CDR2 LQKENI. J was trimmed by 0 bases and V by 2 bases; bases with no gene match: 4. In DNA form, the CDR3 reads TGTGCCAGCTCACCAAGCGGGGATCTCTCCTACGAGCAGTACTTC. It specifies CASSPSGDLSYEQYF.

The rearrangement joins TRBV6-2 or TRBV6-3 to TRBJ1-5; D uncertain. V gave up 0 bases and J gave up 3 bases, with 15 bases separating them. Germline V gene sequence: CDR1 MNHEY, CDR2 SVGEGT. The CDR3 is 17 residues long. The CDR3 region is CASSYSELGRYNQPQHF. The CDR3 DNA is TGTGCCAGCAGTTACTCCGAGTTGGGGAGGTACAATCAGCCCCAGCATTTT.

The chain links TRBV20-1 to TRBJ1-1, with a weak D call TRBD1 (5 bases). Per germline, CDR1 DFQATT and CDR2 SNEGSKA (reference sequence). V dropped 1 base and J dropped 7 bases, with 7 bases sitting between them. This CDR3 has 11 residues. Written as DNA, the CDR3 is TGCAGTGCTAGAGGAAGGGGTGAAGCTTTCTTT. Amino acids: CSARGRGEAFF.